These 5 T cell receptor beta chains were sequenced from one sample in a study of T cells after yellow fever vaccination. TCRdb re-analysed the 5' RACE reads in MiXCR, keeping a single row per CDR3 protein. The table has 510,000 or so distinct CDR3 sequences, approximately 21% seen once. Sequenced material: PBMCs, taken 15 days after the yellow fever booster vaccination. The receptors originated from a man under 40 who received the YFV17D yellow fever vaccine.

This chain joins TRBV7-2 and TRBJ2-7; tentatively, D is TRBD1 (5 bases). The length of the CDR3 is 15 residues. Germline V CDR1 and CDR2: SGHTA, FQGNSA. Trimming cost V 1 base and J 2 bases, with 12 bases left between them. The CDR3 nucleotides are TGTGCCAGCAGCTTAGTAGGGGTCGAACCCTACGAGCAGTACTTC. Translating it yields CASSLVGVEPYEQYF.

This clonotype was detected only a few times. V usage is TRBV27 and J usage is TRBJ1-1; 7 bases fit TRBD1. This CDR3 is 15 amino acids long. In germline, CDR1 is MNHEY, CDR2 SMNVEV (reference sequence). The ends lost 3 bases at V and 0 bases at J; junction bases unmatched: 4. The CDR3 DNA reads as TGTGCCAGCAGTTTGCAGGGGGACCTGAACACTGAAGCTTTCTTT. Amino acids: CASSLQGDLNTEAFF.

Concerning this clonotype itself: Since a much larger clone is just one base distant, this may be a read error. The chain has TRBV11-2 and TRBJ2-7; TRBD1 aligns across 7 bases. This CDR3 spans 14 amino acids. CDR1 and CDR2 (germline): SGHAT, FQNNGV. V dropped 5 bases and J dropped 3; count of bases not matched to a gene: 7. CDR3 protein: CASSPGAGGYEQYF. In nucleotides, the CDR3 is TGTGCCAGCAGCCCTGGGGCAGGGGGCTACGAGCAGTACTTC.

V is TRBV20-1 and J is TRBJ2-7; 13 bases fit TRBD2. CDR1 and CDR2 (germline): DFQATT, SNEGSKA (reference sequence). V gave up 6 bases and J gave up 4 bases; unmatched junction bases: 9. CDR3 length: 15 amino acids. The DNA of the CDR3 is TGCAGTGCAAGACGGACTAGCGGGGGAGTGTACGAGCAGTACTTC. Encoded protein: CSARRTSGGVYEQYF.

V is TRBV2 and J is TRBJ2-7; D unclear. Germline V gene sequence: CDR1 SNHLY, CDR2 FYNNEI. V was shortened by 8 bases and J by 2 bases, with 13 bases between the two germline ends. The CDR3 is made up of 13 amino acids. CDR3 coding DNA: TGTGCCAGCCAAACGTCTACGACCTACGAGCAGTACTTC. Translated: CASQTSTTYEQYF.